The rows below give T cell receptor beta chains drawn from one sample of a study of cytomegalovirus exposure and HLA in healthy donors. Only in-frame clones appear in the TCRdb table, and some are missing; sequencing was by immunoSEQ multiplex PCR. The sample holds around 120,000 clones, around two thirds seen once. Sequences were obtained from PBMCs. The receptors come from a woman between 40 and 55 years old in good health and CMV-seropositive. Both conserved end residues are part of each CDR3. The order of the fields is D gene, J gene, clone size, V gene, CDR3 DNA, CDR3 protein. A D gene is named only where the DNA matches it firmly. Clone size is stated in some rows and not others, as once, few, many or a class when expanded.

D gene: -
J gene: TRBJ2-1
clone size: -
V gene: TRBV5-1
CDR3 DNA: TGCGCCAGCAGCTTTAGTGCAGGGGTGGCCCAATCCTACAATGAGCAGTTCTTC
CDR3 protein: CASSFSAGVAQSYNEQFF

D gene: TRBD1
J gene: TRBJ1-2
clone size: -
V gene: TRBV6-5
CDR3 DNA: TGTGCCAGCAGTTTTGACAGGGGGAATGGCTACACCTTC
CDR3 protein: CASSFDRGNGYTF

D gene: TRBD2
J gene: TRBJ2-2
clone size: -
V gene: TRBV7-2
CDR3 DNA: TGTGCCAGCAGCCAGCGGGAGGCCGGGGAGCTGTTTTTT
CDR3 protein: CASSQREAGELFF

D gene: -
J gene: TRBJ1-4
clone size: -
V gene: TRBV9
CDR3 DNA: TGTGCCAGCAGCCCCGGCGGGCTGACTAATGAAAAACTGTTTTTT
CDR3 protein: CASSPGGLTNEKLFF

D gene: TRBD1
J gene: TRBJ1-5
clone size: -
V gene: TRBV2
CDR3 DNA: TGTGCCAGCAGCGGGGACAGGCGCAATCAGCCCCAGCATTTT
CDR3 protein: CASSGDRRNQPQHF

D gene: -
J gene: TRBJ2-7
clone size: -
V gene: TRBV2
CDR3 DNA: TGTGCCAGCCATTATCAGCGAGACTTCTACGAGCAGTACTTC
CDR3 protein: CASHYQRDFYEQYF

D gene: -
J gene: TRBJ1-1
clone size: -
V gene: TRBV6-5
CDR3 DNA: TGTGCCAGCAGTTACTCGCGGGATTCGAACACTGAAGCTTTCTTT
CDR3 protein: CASSYSRDSNTEAFF

D gene: -
J gene: TRBJ2-3
clone size: -
V gene: TRBV7-3
CDR3 DNA: TGTGCCAGCAGTTTTTCTAACTTCAGCACAGATACGCAGTATTTT
CDR3 protein: CASSFSNFSTDTQYF

D gene: -
J gene: TRBJ2-1
clone size: -
V gene: TRBV5-6
CDR3 DNA: TGTGCCAGCAGCTGGAGGGATGAGCAGTTCTTC
CDR3 protein: CASSWRDEQFF

D gene: TRBD1
J gene: TRBJ1-1
clone size: -
V gene: TRBV9
CDR3 DNA: TGTGCCAGCAGCGAACTTTTTGAGGACAGGGCCTTCTTT
CDR3 protein: CASSELFEDRAFF

D gene: -
J gene: TRBJ2-1
clone size: once
V gene: TRBV7-2
CDR3 DNA: TGTGCCAGCAGCCCCAGGGGGGCCTACAATGAGCAGTTCTTC
CDR3 protein: CASSPRGAYNEQFF

D gene: -
J gene: TRBJ2-3
clone size: -
V gene: TRBV25-1
CDR3 DNA: TGTGCCAGCAGTGAATTTGTAAGCACAGATACGCAGTATTTT
CDR3 protein: CASSEFVSTDTQYF

D gene: TRBD2
J gene: TRBJ2-1
clone size: -
V gene: TRBV5-5
CDR3 DNA: TGTGCCAGCAGCGGTCGGACTAGTCTCATTGAGCAGTTCTTC
CDR3 protein: CASSGRTSLIEQFF

D gene: -
J gene: TRBJ2-1
clone size: -
V gene: TRBV15
CDR3 DNA: TGTGCCACCAGCAGATGGGGGGATGAGCAGTTCTTC
CDR3 protein: CATSRWGDEQFF

D gene: -
J gene: TRBJ2-7
clone size: -
V gene: TRBV5-1
CDR3 DNA: TGCGCCAGCAGCTTGTCCGTATCAGGGAACGAGCAGTACTTC
CDR3 protein: CASSLSVSGNEQYF

D gene: TRBD2
J gene: TRBJ2-5
clone size: -
V gene: TRBV7-9
CDR3 DNA: TGTGCCAGCAGCTCCTCTAGCGGACCGTACCAAGAGACCCAGTACTTC
CDR3 protein: CASSSSSGPYQETQYF

D gene: TRBD2
J gene: TRBJ2-1
clone size: -
V gene: TRBV7-3
CDR3 DNA: TGTGCCAGCAGCTTTTCATGGCGCAAGCGGGGGTTCAATGAGCAGTTCTTC
CDR3 protein: CASSFSWRKRGFNEQFF

D gene: -
J gene: TRBJ1-4
clone size: -
V gene: TRBV21-1
CDR3 DNA: TGTGCCAGCAGCAACCATCTGGCGGGACAGGGGTGTAAGACTAATGAAAAACTGTTTTTT
CDR3 protein: CASSNHLAGQGCKTNEKLFF

D gene: -
J gene: TRBJ2-5
clone size: -
V gene: TRBV7-8
CDR3 DNA: TGTGCCAGCAGCTTATGGGCTGAACGTCAAGAGACCCAGTACTTC
CDR3 protein: CASSLWAERQETQYF

D gene: TRBD2
J gene: TRBJ2-7
clone size: -
V gene: TRBV4-1
CDR3 DNA: TGCGCCAGCAGCCAAGGACTAGCGGTCTCCTACGAGCAGTACTTC
CDR3 protein: CASSQGLAVSYEQYF

D gene: TRBD1
J gene: TRBJ1-2
clone size: -
V gene: TRBV5-1
CDR3 DNA: TGCGCCAGCAGCATAGGGACAGCATCAAACTATGGCTACACCTTC
CDR3 protein: CASSIGTASNYGYTF

D gene: TRBD1
J gene: TRBJ1-5
clone size: -
V gene: TRBV4-1
CDR3 DNA: TGCGCCAGCAGCCAAGAGGGACAGGGTGGCAATCAGCCCCAGCATTTT
CDR3 protein: CASSQEGQGGNQPQHF

D gene: -
J gene: TRBJ2-1
clone size: -
V gene: TRBV5-4
CDR3 DNA: TGTGCCAGCAGCTGGGGGCGGGCCACCTACAATGAGCAGTTCTTC
CDR3 protein: CASSWGRATYNEQFF

D gene: TRBD1
J gene: TRBJ1-3
clone size: -
V gene: TRBV25-1
CDR3 DNA: TGTGCCAGCAGGGGGGACAGGGGATCCTTGTATTTT
CDR3 protein: CASRGDRGSLYF

D gene: -
J gene: TRBJ1-1
clone size: -
V gene: TRBV7-9
CDR3 DNA: TGTGCCAGCAGCTGGACAGTGAACACTGAAGCTTTCTTT
CDR3 protein: CASSWTVNTEAFF

D gene: -
J gene: TRBJ2-3
clone size: few
V gene: TRBV27
CDR3 DNA: TGTGCCAGCAGTTTGGCTATAGGAGCCACAGATACGCAGTATTTT
CDR3 protein: CASSLAIGATDTQYF

D gene: -
J gene: TRBJ2-6
clone size: few
V gene: TRBV6-1
CDR3 DNA: TGTGCCTTCGGACTCTCTGGGGCCAACGTCCTGACTTTC
CDR3 protein: CAFGLSGANVLTF

D gene: -
J gene: TRBJ1-5
clone size: few
V gene: TRBV23-1
CDR3 DNA: TGCGCCAGCAGTCAAAGTCTACGTCAGCCCCAGCATTTT
CDR3 protein: CASSQSLRQPQHF

D gene: TRBD2
J gene: TRBJ2-7
clone size: -
V gene: TRBV19
CDR3 DNA: TGTGCCAGTAGTCGATCCCCGGGACTAGCTAACGAGCAGTACTTC
CDR3 protein: CASSRSPGLANEQYF

D gene: -
J gene: TRBJ2-7
clone size: -
V gene: TRBV7-8
CDR3 DNA: TGTGCCAGCAGCTTAGCACGGGGCGGGGCCTACGAGCAGTACTTC
CDR3 protein: CASSLARGGAYEQYF

D gene: TRBD1
J gene: TRBJ1-3
clone size: -
V gene: TRBV4-3
CDR3 DNA: TGCGCCAGCAGCCAAGATAGGGGGCTGACAAACACCATATATTTT
CDR3 protein: CASSQDRGLTNTIYF

D gene: -
J gene: TRBJ1-2
clone size: -
V gene: TRBV30
CDR3 DNA: TGTGCCTGGAGTCAAGAAGCTAACTATGGTTACACCTTC
CDR3 protein: CAWSQEANYGYTF

D gene: -
J gene: TRBJ1-1
clone size: -
V gene: TRBV10-1
CDR3 DNA: TGCGCCAGCAGAACTGCAGGGAGAAGCGGGACTAGCGATCTGAACACTGAAGCTTTCTTT
CDR3 protein: CASRTAGRSGTSDLNTEAFF

D gene: TRBD2
J gene: TRBJ2-2
clone size: -
V gene: TRBV5-6
CDR3 DNA: TGTGCCAGCAGCTTGGTCGGGGGGGGTAGCACCGGGGAGCTGTTTTTT
CDR3 protein: CASSLVGGGSTGELFF

D gene: -
J gene: TRBJ2-1
clone size: few
V gene: TRBV11-2
CDR3 DNA: TGTGCCAGCAACGTCCTTAGCTGGCTAGCCAATTCCAATGAGCAGTTCTTC
CDR3 protein: CASNVLSWLANSNEQFF

D gene: -
J gene: TRBJ1-1
clone size: -
V gene: TRBV5-1
CDR3 DNA: TGCGCCAGCAGCTTGGGGGTTAGGGGTCGGTGGTTGAGTGAAGCTTTCTTT
CDR3 protein: CASSLGVRGRWLSEAFF

D gene: -
J gene: TRBJ2-5
clone size: -
V gene: TRBV7-8
CDR3 DNA: TGTGCCAGCAGCTTTTCAGAAGAGACCCAGTACTTC
CDR3 protein: CASSFSEETQYF

D gene: TRBD2
J gene: TRBJ2-7
clone size: -
V gene: TRBV7-9
CDR3 DNA: TGTTCCAGCAGCTGGACTAGCCCTTCCACCTTATACTCCTACGAGCAGTACTTC
CDR3 protein: CSSSWTSPSTLYSYEQYF

D gene: TRBD1
J gene: TRBJ1-2
clone size: -
V gene: TRBV7-9
CDR3 DNA: TGTGCCAGCAGCCCCGGGACAGCCGCACCAGCTAACTATGGCTACACCTTC
CDR3 protein: CASSPGTAAPANYGYTF

D gene: TRBD2
J gene: TRBJ2-1
clone size: -
V gene: TRBV7-2
CDR3 DNA: TGTGCCAGCAGCTTAGAAAGCCTAGCGGGAGGTGAGCAGTTCTTC
CDR3 protein: CASSLESLAGGEQFF

D gene: -
J gene: TRBJ2-7
clone size: few
V gene: TRBV6-5
CDR3 DNA: TGTGCCAGCAGCCAAACAGGGACCCTACCGTACGAGCAGTACTTC
CDR3 protein: CASSQTGTLPYEQYF

D gene: -
J gene: TRBJ2-3
clone size: -
V gene: TRBV4-1
CDR3 DNA: TGCGCCAGCAGCCAAGATGAAGCGGCCACAGATACGCAGTATTTT
CDR3 protein: CASSQDEAATDTQYF

D gene: -
J gene: TRBJ2-1
clone size: -
V gene: TRBV19
CDR3 DNA: TGTGCCAGTAGTATTCAGGGAACATCCTACAATGAGCAGTTCTTC
CDR3 protein: CASSIQGTSYNEQFF

D gene: -
J gene: TRBJ2-1
clone size: medium-sized
V gene: TRBV7-2
CDR3 DNA: TGTGCCAGCAGCTTAGTCGGGATGGGGGCTACCGATGAGCAGTTCTTC
CDR3 protein: CASSLVGMGATDEQFF

D gene: -
J gene: TRBJ2-5
clone size: -
V gene: TRBV6-5
CDR3 DNA: TGTGCCAGCAGTCCCGGGATGAGAGAGACCCAGTACTTC
CDR3 protein: CASSPGMRETQYF

D gene: -
J gene: TRBJ2-5
clone size: -
V gene: TRBV19
CDR3 DNA: TGTGCCAGTAGTATAAGAGGAGCGAATCAAGAGACCCAGTACTTC
CDR3 protein: CASSIRGANQETQYF

D gene: -
J gene: TRBJ2-4
clone size: few
V gene: TRBV9
CDR3 DNA: TGTGCCAGCAGTTTGGGAGGGGGGGGCCAAAACATTCAGTACTTC
CDR3 protein: CASSLGGGGQNIQYF

D gene: -
J gene: TRBJ1-2
clone size: -
V gene: TRBV7-9
CDR3 DNA: TGTGCCAGCAGCTTAGAACCGGCGGAAAACTATGGCTACACCTTC
CDR3 protein: CASSLEPAENYGYTF

D gene: TRBD2
J gene: TRBJ2-1
clone size: -
V gene: TRBV7-9
CDR3 DNA: TGTTCCAGCAGCGATGCGGGAGTTGACTACAATGAGCAGTTCTTC
CDR3 protein: CSSSDAGVDYNEQFF